One sample yielded the 27 T cell receptor beta chains listed below, sequenced in a study of metastatic and nonmetastatic thyroid tumors. No treatment had been given to any patient before thyroid surgery. MiXCR re-clonotyped the PCR reads for TCRdb. Of roughly 40,000 clones in the sample, 9% to 14% are singletons; the top ten hold roughly 9%. Sequenced material: blood. The receptors here all came from a male donor with papillary thyroid cancer or a benign thyroid nodule (not recorded which). Some clones in this sample may be carry-over from other donors' samples.

The genes are TRBV2 and TRBJ2-1, with TRBD1 matching over 9 bases. Germline CDR1 SNHLY, CDR2 FYNNEI. The CDR3 consists of 15 residues. Trimming removed 7 bases from V and 0 bases from J; junction bases left unmatched: 4. CDR3 residues: CASIPTGGSYNEQFF. In DNA, the CDR3 is TGTGCCAGCATCCCGACAGGGGGCTCCTACAATGAGCAGTTCTTC.

This clone is judged medium-sized. This sequence joins TRBV6-1 and TRBJ2-7; 8 nucleotides line up with TRBD1. The germline CDR1 and CDR2 sequences are MNHNS and SASEGT. The CDR3 is 14 residues long. After removal of 6 bases from V and 2 bases from J, the junction contained 6 bases not matched to a gene. As DNA, the CDR3 is TGTGCCAGCAGCGCCCTGACAGGGGCCTACGAGCAGTACTTC. Its protein is CASSALTGAYEQYF.

This clone was observed at least ten times. This sequence joins TRBV19 and TRBJ1-1; D is possibly TRBD1 (5 bases). Germline V CDR1 and CDR2: LNHDA, SQIVND (reference sequence). Between the trimmed V and J ends, which lost 5 bases and 1 base, there was a span of 8 bases. The CDR3 is made up of 13 amino acids. CDR3 region: CASSPGTNTEAFF. The CDR3 DNA is TGTGCCAGTAGTCCCGGGACGAACACTGAAGCTTTCTTT. Filled out from reference TRBV19 and TRBJ1-1, the complete variable domain reads DGGITQSPKYLFRKEGQNVTLSCEQNLNHDAMYWYRQDPGQGLRLIYYSQIVNDFQKGDIAEGYSVSREKKESFPLTVTSAQKNPTAFYLCASSPGTNTEAFFGQGTRLTVV.

This clone was counted at least ten times. The J gene is TRBJ2-1, the V gene TRBV11-2; 7 bases match TRBD2. From germline, CDR1 is SGHAT and CDR2 FQNNGV. The ends lost 2 bases at V and 2 bases at J; junction bases unmatched: 6. The CDR3 is 16 residues long. In DNA, the CDR3 is TGTGCCAGCAGCTTATGGCCTAGCGGCGCCTACAATGAGCAGTTCTTC. This sequence encodes CASSLWPSGAYNEQFF.

CDR3 DNA: TGTGCCAGTAGTATAAAAGTTTGGCGGGAGGGCCACACCGGGGAGCTGTTTTTT. Protein product: CASSIKVWREGHTGELFF. This chain links TRBV19 with TRBJ2-2; TRBD2 aligns across 9 bases. The CDR3 loop spans 18 amino acids. Per germline, CDR1 LNHDA and CDR2 SQIVND (reference sequence). Trimming at V came to 2 bases and at J to 3 bases, leaving 10 bases not matched to a gene.

Concerning this clone itself: A read error may be the cause here, since a much bigger clone is one base away. The sample carries other DNA sequences with the same CDR3. The V and J genes are TRBV7-2 and TRBJ2-5, with D perhaps being TRBD1 or TRBD2 (7 bases each). The V gene's germline CDR1 is SGHTA and CDR2 FQGNSA. CDR3 length: 16 amino acids. Trimming cost V 5 bases and J 5 bases, with 21 bases left between them. For the CDR3, the DNA is TGTGCCAGCAGCATTTGGACAGGTAAGGGAGGGGAGACCCAGTACTTC. Protein sequence: CASSIWTGKGGETQYF.

Ten or more counts support this clone. This chain links TRBV29-1 with TRBJ1-5, with a weak D call TRBD1 (6 bases). Trimming left V 6 bases short and J 2 bases short, with 14 bases between. Germline values: CDR1 SQVTM, CDR2 ANQGSEA. CDR3 length equals 14 residues. The CDR3 nucleotides are TGCAGCGTCTCGGAGGGGGGCGGCAATCAGCCCCAGCATTTT. Protein: CSVSEGGGNQPQHF. Full variable domain (rest looked up from reference TRBV29-1 and TRBJ1-5): SAVISQKPSRDICQRGTSLTIQCQVDSQVTMMFWYRQQPGQSLTLIATANQGSEATYESGFVIDKFPISRPNLTFSTLTVSNMSPEDSSIYLCSVSEGGGNQPQHFGDGTRLSIL.

Points on this clone: Sequence at one end of the junction differs from germline and may be a read error. The CDR3 DNA follows: TGTGTCAGCAGTGACCTGGCAGGGAACACCGGGTATCTGTTTTTT. It translates to CVSSDLAGNTGYLFF. V gene TRBV6-1 combines with J gene TRBJ2-2; possibly TRBD1 for D (5 bases). Germline V CDR1 and CDR2: MNHNS, SASEGT. The CDR3 sequence is 15 residues long.

This clone was picked up many times. This chain joins TRBV4-3 and TRBJ2-7; TRBD2 is a possible D gene (6 bases). Germline V CDR1 and CDR2: LGHNA, YSLEER. This CDR3 region has 16 residues. V dropped 0 bases and J dropped 0 bases, with 12 bases sitting between them. CDR3 DNA: TGCGCCAGCAGCCAAGACCTAGCGTCGAGCTCCTACGAGCAGTACTTC. Translating gives CASSQDLASSSYEQYF.

This clone has at least ten counts. The chain couples TRBV30 to TRBJ1-2, with no clear D. Trimming stripped 1 base from V and 7 bases from J, with 16 bases between. Germline CDR1 and CDR2: GTSNPN and SVGIG (reference sequence). This CDR3 has 14 amino acids. Written as DNA, the CDR3 is TGTGCCTGGAGTGCGCCCCCAGAGAGGGTTGGCTACACCTTC. It translates to CAWSAPPERVGYTF.

The rearrangement links TRBV15 to TRBJ2-3, with 10 bases lining up with TRBD2. V lost 0 bases to trimming and J lost 1 base; unmatched junction nucleotides: 7. CDR1 LNHNV and CDR2 YYDKDF come from the germline V gene (reference sequence). This CDR3 has 18 amino acids. Here the CDR3 reads CATSRDTLAGAGTDTQYF. DNA for the CDR3: TGTGCCACCAGCAGAGATACGCTAGCGGGGGCGGGCACAGATACGCAGTATTTT. The variable domain in full, with the rest retrieved from reference TRBV15 and TRBJ2-3, is DAMVIQNPRYQVTQFGKPVTLSCSQTLNHNVMYWYQQKSSQAPKLLFHYYDKDFNNEADTPDNFQSRRPNTSFCFLDIRSPGLGDTAMYLCATSRDTLAGAGTDTQYFGPGTRLTVL.

This clone was seen repeatedly, ten times or more. The rearrangement uses TRBV5-1 and TRBJ2-1; the D gene is possibly TRBD1 (6 bases). Per the germline V gene, CDR1 is SGHRS and CDR2 is YFSETQ. The V end was cut by 7 bases, the J end by 2 bases, with 19 bases between. The CDR3 runs 16 residues. Written as DNA, the CDR3 is TGCGCCAGCGGCCAGGGGACCCACGCTACCTACAATGAGCAGTTCTTC. This encodes CASGQGTHATYNEQFF.

This clone was counted between two and nine times. V usage is TRBV19 and J usage is TRBJ1-2; 7 positions match TRBD1. Germline trimming cut 6 bases from V and 0 bases from J; bases unmatched to any gene: 4. The CDR3 length is 14 residues. The germline gives CDR1 LNHDA, CDR2 SQIVND (reference sequence). The CDR3 sequence: CASSKGGTNYGYTF. DNA of the CDR3: TGTGCCAGTAGCAAAGGGGGCACTAACTATGGCTACACCTTC.

This clone was seen at least ten times. This sequence joins TRBV29-1 and TRBJ1-6; D is unclear. Germline lookup yields CDR1 SQVTM and CDR2 ANQGSEA. The CDR3 sequence is 16 residues long. The V end lost 0 bases, the J end lost 8 bases, and 17 bases lay between the germline ends. The DNA for the CDR3 is TGCAGCGTTGAAGATCTACCGGGAGTGATCGATTCACCCCTCCACTTT. Its translation is CSVEDLPGVIDSPLHF. The full variable domain, completed using reference TRBV29-1 and TRBJ1-6, is SAVISQKPSRDICQRGTSLTIQCQVDSQVTMMFWYRQQPGQSLTLIATANQGSEATYESGFVIDKFPISRPNLTFSTLTVSNMSPEDSSIYLCSVEDLPGVIDSPLHFGNGTRLTVT.

Of note for this clone: Possible read error: a much larger clone is one base away. The V call is TRBV30, the J call TRBJ2-7; the D gene is possibly TRBD1 (6 bases). The CDR3 consists of 14 residues. Germline lookup yields CDR1 GTSNPN and CDR2 SVGIG (reference sequence). The CDR3 loop is CSWKDRGGAYEQYF. The DNA of the CDR3 is TGTTCCTGGAAGGATAGAGGGGGAGCCTACGAGCAGTACTTC.

For this clone: Being one base from a much bigger clone, this may be a read error. The chain employs TRBV6-1 and TRBJ2-3, with TRBD2 identical over 8 bases. In germline, CDR1 is MNHNS, CDR2 SASEGT. CDR3 length equals 14 residues. Here the CDR3 reads CASSSRTSTYTQYF. The CDR3 bases are TGTGCCAGCAGCTCCCGGACTAGCACATATACGCAGTATTTT.

A few counts support this clone. The chain combines TRBV18 with TRBJ2-1, with D unresolved. Germline V CDR1 and CDR2: KGHSH, LQKENI. Trimming removed 3 bases from V and 5 bases from J, with 11 bases in between. The CDR3 covers 14 residues. The CDR3 sequence is CASSPPVRNNEQFF. For the CDR3, the DNA is TGTGCCAGCTCACCCCCGGTGCGAAACAATGAGCAGTTCTTC.

Turning to this clone: A much larger clone differs by one base, so this may be a read error. The chain's CDR3 is CASGQLLMRQSYEQYF. CDR3 in DNA: TGCGCCAGCGGCCAACTTTTGATGAGACAGAGCTACGAGCAGTACTTC. V is TRBV4-1 and J is TRBJ2-7; tentatively, D is TRBD1 (5 bases). Germline values: CDR1 MGHRA, CDR2 YSYEKL. The CDR3 length is 16 residues.

This clone was counted ten times or more. The rearrangement uses TRBV11-1 and TRBJ2-6, with a weak D call TRBD2 (5 bases). Per germline, CDR1 SGHAT and CDR2 FQDESV (reference sequence). This CDR3 is built from 17 residues. Trimming stripped 1 base from V and 4 bases from J, with 14 bases between. The CDR3 is CASSLGSAGGGANVLTF. CDR3 nucleotides: TGTGCCAGCAGCTTAGGGTCGGCGGGTGGAGGGGCCAACGTCCTGACTTTC.

There are many counts of this clone. Other DNA sequences from this sample encode an identical CDR3 as well. The V call is TRBV28, the J call TRBJ2-7; 7 bases are a match to TRBD2. This CDR3 is 14 amino acids long. The junction had 6 bases not matched to a gene; V was cut back by 2 bases and J by 5 bases. The germline V gene has CDR1 MDHEN and CDR2 SYDVKM. The CDR3 spells CASSLSGAPDEQYF. The CDR3 coding sequence is TGTGCCAGCAGTTTAAGCGGGGCTCCTGACGAGCAGTACTTC.

Many counts were recorded for this clone. V is TRBV27 and J is TRBJ2-7, with a tentative D call TRBD2 (5 bases). CDR3 length: 12 amino acids. The ends were cut back, 6 bases at V and 3 bases at J, with 9 bases in the middle. CDR1 and CDR2 (germline): MNHEY, SMNVEV (reference sequence). The DNA for the CDR3 is TGTGCCAGCAGCCCAGACTACTACGAGCAGTACTTC. Translated, it gives CASSPDYYEQYF.

There are many counts of this clone. Other DNA variants within this sample encode the same CDR3. V and J are TRBV28 and TRBJ1-6, with TRBD1 identical over 10 bases. Germline CDR1 is MDHEN and CDR2 is SYDVKM. CDR3 length: 16 amino acids. V was pared by 5 bases and J by 5 bases, with 6 bases of the junction left unmatched. DNA of the CDR3: TGTGCCAGCAGTCCTGTAGGACAGGGGGATAATTCACCCCTCCACTTT. Its translation is CASSPVGQGDNSPLHF.

The CDR3: CAWTRGLTPYEQYF. CDR3 DNA sequence: TGTGCCTGGACTAGGGGACTAACTCCCTACGAGCAGTACTTC. V gene TRBV30 combines with J gene TRBJ2-7; 7 nucleotides match TRBD2. CDR1 GTSNPN and CDR2 SVGIG come from the germline V gene (reference sequence). The trim removed 4 bases at V and 2 bases at J, leaving 8 bases unmatched. The CDR3 has 14 residues.

In this sample, this clone turned up many times. The chain has TRBV7-2 and TRBJ2-7; weak D call: TRBD2 (6 bases). The CDR3 length is 12 residues. From germline, CDR1 is SGHTA and CDR2 FQGNSA. Trimming pared 0 bases from V and 7 bases from J, leaving 7 bases between. CDR3 bases: TGTGCCAGCAGCTTAGCCGGGGGTGAGCAGTACTTC. Its translation: CASSLAGGEQYF. The full variable domain, completed using reference TRBV7-2 and TRBJ2-7, is GAGVSQSPSNKVTEKGKDVELRCDPISGHTALYWYRQSLGQGLEFLIYFQGNSAPDKSGLPSDRFSAERTGGSVSTLTIQRTQQEDSAVYLCASSLAGGEQYFGPGTRLTVT.

This clone was seen only a few times. The chain employs TRBV5-1 and TRBJ2-1; no definite D call. Looked up from germline, CDR1 is SGHRS and CDR2 is YFSETQ. The length of the CDR3 is 12 residues. V was trimmed by 3 bases and J by 8 bases, leaving 9 bases between them. CDR3 in DNA: TGCGCCAGCAGCTGGGCTAGTTATGAGCAGTTCTTC. Amino acid sequence: CASSWASYEQFF.

There are many counts of this clone. The chain combines TRBV20-1 with TRBJ1-2; TRBD1 is a possible D gene (5 bases). This CDR3 is 14 amino acids long. The V gene lost 3 bases and the J gene lost 7 bases, with 18 bases spanning the gap. Germline assignment: CDR1 DFQATT and CDR2 SNEGSKA (reference sequence). The CDR3 reads CSASLIPPGTGYTF. The CDR3 DNA follows: TGCAGTGCTAGCTTGATCCCCCCAGGGACTGGCTACACCTTC.

This clone was detected many times. The junction does not match germline at one end; this may be a read error. The chain is built from TRBV6-4 and TRBJ1-5; D uncertain. Germline V gives CDR1 MRHNA, CDR2 SNTAGT. The CDR3 length is 9 residues. CDR3 bases: TGTGCCAGCAGTCAGCCCCAGCATTTT. This encodes CASSQPQHF.